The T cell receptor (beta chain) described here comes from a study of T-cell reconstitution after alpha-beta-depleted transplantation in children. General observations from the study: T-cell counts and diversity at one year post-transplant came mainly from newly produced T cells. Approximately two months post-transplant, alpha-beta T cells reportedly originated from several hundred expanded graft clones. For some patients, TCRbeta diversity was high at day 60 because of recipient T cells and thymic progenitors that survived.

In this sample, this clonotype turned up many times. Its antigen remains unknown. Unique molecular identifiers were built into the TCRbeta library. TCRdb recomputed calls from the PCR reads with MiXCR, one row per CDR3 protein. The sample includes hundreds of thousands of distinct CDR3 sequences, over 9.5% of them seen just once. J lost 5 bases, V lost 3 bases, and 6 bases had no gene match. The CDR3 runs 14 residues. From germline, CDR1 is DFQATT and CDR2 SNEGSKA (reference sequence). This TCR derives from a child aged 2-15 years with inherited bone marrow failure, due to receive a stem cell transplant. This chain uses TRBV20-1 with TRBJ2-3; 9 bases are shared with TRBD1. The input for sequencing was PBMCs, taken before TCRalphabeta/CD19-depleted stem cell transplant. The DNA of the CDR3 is TGCAGTGCTAGTAGGGACAGGGAGGGAGATACGCAGTATTTT. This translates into CSASRDREGDTQYF.